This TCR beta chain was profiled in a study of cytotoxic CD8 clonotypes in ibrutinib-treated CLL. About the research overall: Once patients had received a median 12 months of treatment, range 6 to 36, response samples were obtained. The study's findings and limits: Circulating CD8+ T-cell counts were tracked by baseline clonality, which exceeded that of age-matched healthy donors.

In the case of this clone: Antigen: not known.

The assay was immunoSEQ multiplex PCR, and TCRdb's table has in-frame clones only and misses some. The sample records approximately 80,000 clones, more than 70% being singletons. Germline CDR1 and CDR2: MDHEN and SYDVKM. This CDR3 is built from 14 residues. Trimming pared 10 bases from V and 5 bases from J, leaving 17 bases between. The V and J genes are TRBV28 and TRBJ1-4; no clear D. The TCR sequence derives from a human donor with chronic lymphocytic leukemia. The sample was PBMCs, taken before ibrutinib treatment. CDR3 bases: TGTGCCACCACCGCTTTAGGGATAAATGAAAAACTGTTTTTT. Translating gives CATTALGINEKLFF.